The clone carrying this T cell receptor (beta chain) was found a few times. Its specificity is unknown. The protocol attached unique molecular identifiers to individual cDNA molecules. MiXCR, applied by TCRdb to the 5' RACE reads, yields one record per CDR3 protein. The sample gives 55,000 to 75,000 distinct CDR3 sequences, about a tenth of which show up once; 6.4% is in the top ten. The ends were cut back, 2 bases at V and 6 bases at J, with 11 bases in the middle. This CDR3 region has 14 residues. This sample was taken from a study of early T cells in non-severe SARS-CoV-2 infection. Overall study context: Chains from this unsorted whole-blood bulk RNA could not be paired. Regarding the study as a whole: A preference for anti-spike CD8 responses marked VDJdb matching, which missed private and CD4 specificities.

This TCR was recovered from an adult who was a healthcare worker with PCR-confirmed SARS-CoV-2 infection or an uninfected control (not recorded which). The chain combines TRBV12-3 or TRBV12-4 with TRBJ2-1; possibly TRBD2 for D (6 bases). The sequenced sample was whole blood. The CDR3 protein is CASSLYREANEQFF. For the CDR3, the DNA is TGTGCCAGCAGTTTATATAGGGAGGCCAATGAGCAGTTCTTC.